The following is a TCR beta chain sequence with its context. In this sample, this clonotype turned up many times. The antigen this receptor binds is unknown. No base quality information exists; no much larger clone differs at one position. The CDR3 sequence holds 15 residues, the cysteine and phenylalanine included. Just CDR3 DNA is preserved here, 45 bases in frame from base 1. V is cut by 0 bases and J by 0 bases, and the space between the germline ends is 9 bases. For CDR1 and CDR2, the germline V gene (reference sequence) lists MNHEY and SMNVEV. This sample was taken from a study of T cells in Graves' hyperthyroidism and ophthalmopathy (dated by TCRdb to about 2019). With respect to the entire study: Peripheral blood samples were taken at initial diagnosis, before any treatment was given. Following sampling, methimazole starting at 30 mg daily was given to hyperthyroidism patients, and high-dose intravenous methylprednisolone was given to ophthalmopathy patients. TCR V-J signatures able to tell the groups apart were searched for in a discovery cohort of 90 to 100 patients, of whom more than 40 had Graves' ophthalmopathy and around 56 had stable Graves' hyperthyroidism. Prospective prediction of ophthalmopathy was tested in an independent validation cohort of some 20 hyperthyroidism patients and 17 patients who later progressed to ophthalmopathy. The paper describes TCR Vbeta CDR3 sequencing of 130 to 150 peripheral blood samples, made up of 43 ophthalmopathy patients, 70 to 75 hyperthyroidism patients and roughly 17 progressor patients. The roughly 100 discovery patients were randomly divided into training and test sets at a 7:3 ratio. In several Graves' hyperthyroidism patients, the study also compared T-cell repertoires from thyroid tissue with T-cell repertoires from blood.

Amplification of TCR beta CDR3 regions was carried out from RNA transcripts. The TCR CDR3 was subjected to a first round of RT-PCR using the HTBI primer set and the Qiagen OneStep RT-PCR kit. A second multiplex PCR round built the libraries, followed by size selection and purification. The libraries were sequenced on an Illumina HiSeq2000 using paired-end 100 bp reads. The paper's processing steps were these. SOAPnuke was used to process the raw data, throwing out any read that contained adapters or uncalled bases, had a mean Phred below 15, or lacked an exact constant-primer or identifier match. High-quality paired reads were merged with COPE v1.2.5, and unique nucleotide sequences were defined as clonotypes. MiTCR v1.1 was used to align the clonotypes against IMGT TRBV, TRBD and TRBJ reference segments. The analysis was restricted to V-J combinations with a frequency above 0.0001, which together covered roughly 99% of the repertoires. The TCS score was defined as F50 (clonal expansion) divided by E x V (chaos), with BLOSUM62-based TCRdist calculated between CDR3 peptides within each V-J. Welch's t-statistics and random forest reduced 500 to 650 V-J features to under 15, which were used in a naive Bayes classifier (R e1071). In TCRdb, the public reads were trimmed at Q25 with fastp and aligned with MiXCR, with productive beta chains retained. Rows matching on CDR3 protein sequence are summarized as one entry with the most common DNA and genes. The authors' filters were not applied to this entry. This sample is represented by fewer than 350,000 distinct CDR3 sequences; approximately 15% of them were singletons. 7.9% of the sample is taken by the ten largest.

What the authors observed across the whole study: In validation, the model predicted progression to ophthalmopathy a median of approximately 6.6 months before onset, with approximately 70% sensitivity and around 76% specificity. In cross-validation, a model built on a 13 V-J signature told ophthalmopathy apart from stable hyperthyroidism with approximately 90% sensitivity and approximately 81% specificity, and in testing the same model reached 80%/75%. Most expanded thyroid clonotypes (frequency above 0.001) were also detected in blood, suggesting blood repertoires may reflect thyroid immune responses. No statistical method was used to fix the sample size in advance, and group allocation was not hidden from the investigators.

Stable Graves' hyperthyroidism was defined as no progression to ophthalmopathy during 18 months of follow-up. The hyperthyroidism patients were between 18 and 65 years old and newly diagnosed, with a disease duration of less than 2 months. Exclusion was applied to patients with uncontrolled infections, other autoimmune diseases, pregnancy or lactation. Diagnoses relied on clinical symptoms, serum thyroxine and TRAb, thyroid ultrasound and orbital computed tomography. PBMCs were separated from around 9.1 ml of fresh peripheral blood using Ficoll-Paque density gradient centrifugation. Total RNA was extracted using Trizol reagent, and RNA quality was assessed on an Agilent 2100 Bioanalyzer.

The chain is assembled from TRBV27 and TRBJ2-7, with the D call perhaps TRBD1 or TRBD2, as 5 bases match in each case. The source of this sequence is a woman aged 40 to 55 with Graves' hyperthyroidism. The sequencing input was blood. Read as DNA, the sequence is TGTGCCAGCAGTTTATCGGGGACGGCCTCCTACGAGCAGTACTTC. It translates as CASSLSGTASYEQYF.